These T cell receptor beta chains were read from a single sample in a study of shared T cell receptors in the human thymus. The method was immunoSEQ multiplex PCR; TCRdb's version includes in-frame clones alone and lacks a portion of them. The table records 500,000 to 550,000 clones, around 78% of them present only once. The same data also went into a second study, on human thymus T cells.

Input material: thymocytes. The receptors were sampled from a boy in the first two years of life with a congenital heart defect. The CDR3 runs from the conserved cysteine through the conserved F or W.

V	CDR3
TRBV30	CAWSVDGAQPQHF
TRBV10-1	CASSDGGPGYEQYF
TRBV4-1	CASSLPGGYEQYF
TRBV5-4	CASSHGTSPSGANVLTF
TRBV27	CASSPRTGYNEQFF
TRBV19	CASSMEASGGLAKNIQYF
TRBV27	CASSPVGGGFGELFF
TRBV9	CASSSTGGDNEQFF
TRBV12-5	CASGTYLGTENTEAFF
TRBV2	CASTRDLGGAENTEAFF
TRBV20-1	CSAIRDTEAFF
TRBV30	CAWSGKGDRNEKLFF
TRBV5-1	CASSLGGGTNQPQHF
TRBV13	CASSPQGTGDEKLFF
TRBV7-6	CASSSSLAGGSYNEQFF
TRBV15	CATSRLAGGPPNYGYTF